The T cell receptor beta chain under discussion was sequenced for a study of PD-L1 blockade in urothelial cancer. Study context: Between 0 and 3 chemotherapy regimens preceded treatment for each patient. It was at 3 weeks (second dose) and 6 weeks after treatment start that blood was analyzed.

TCR analog templates of synthetic origin were spiked into each PCR. TCRdb's copy holds only in-frame clones and misses some; the assay was immunoSEQ multiplex PCR. Seen here are roughly 26,000 clones, roughly 85% observed once, and the top ten hold around 2.9%. The CDR3 has 15 residues. The germline V gene encodes CDR1 MDHEN and CDR2 SYDVKM. V lost 3 bases to trimming and J lost 1 base; unmatched junction nucleotides: 5. Locally advanced or metastatic urothelial carcinoma was present in patients. The chain carries TRBV28 and TRBJ2-7; 8 bases line up with TRBD2. The material sequenced was PBMCs, taken around atezolizumab (anti-PD-L1) treatment. The TCR was taken from a man in his forties or fifties with urothelial cancer. The CDR3 DNA is TGTGCCAGCAGTTTTTCGGCTAGCGGGTCCTACGAGCAGTACTTC. It is translated as CASSFSASGSYEQYF.